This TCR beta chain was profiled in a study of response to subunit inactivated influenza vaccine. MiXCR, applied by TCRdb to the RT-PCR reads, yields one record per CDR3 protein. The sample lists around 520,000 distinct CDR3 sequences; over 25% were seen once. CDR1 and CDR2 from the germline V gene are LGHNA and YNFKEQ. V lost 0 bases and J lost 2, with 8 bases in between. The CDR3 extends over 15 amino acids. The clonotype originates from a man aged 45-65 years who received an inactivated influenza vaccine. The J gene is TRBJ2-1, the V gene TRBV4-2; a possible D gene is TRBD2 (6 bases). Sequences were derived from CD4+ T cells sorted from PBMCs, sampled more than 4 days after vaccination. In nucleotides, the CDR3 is TGTGCCAGCAGCCAAGATCTAGCGACCTACAATGAGCAGTTCTTC. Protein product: CASSQDLATYNEQFF.